This T cell receptor beta chain was recovered during a study of T cell repertoires in aging, cancer and after chemotherapy. For the study at large: Over several months to years, re-sampled healthy donor repertoires clearly shared clones.

A mixed TRB-A/B primer pool amplified rearranged TRB by multiplex touch-down PCR. Each CDR3 protein is one row after TCRdb ran MiXCR on the multiplex PCR reads. Found here are about 10,000 distinct CDR3 sequences, 30% to 45% of them singletons; the top ten hold about 10%. Study findings and constraints: Compared with age-matched healthy donors, untreated hematological or solid cancer patients showed higher blood TCR clonality. Immunological memory after chemotherapy cannot be judged from the repertoire data. Across the chemotherapy interval, each cancer cohort showed higher median generation probability, suggesting thymic rebound.

In this sample, this clonotype is large. Its antigen is not known. Germline values: CDR1 SQVTM, CDR2 ANQGSEA. Trimming stripped 4 bases from V and 1 base from J, with 5 bases between. CDR3 length: 13 amino acids. Peripheral blood genomic DNA, not sorted cells or RNA, was the template. The J gene is TRBJ2-6, the V gene TRBV29-1; D gene ambiguous. The sequenced sample was blood. The sequence derives from a human donor in good health. This chain's CDR3 is CSVAKSGANVLTF. The CDR3 DNA reads TGCAGCGTTGCCAAGTCTGGGGCCAACGTCCTGACTTTC.